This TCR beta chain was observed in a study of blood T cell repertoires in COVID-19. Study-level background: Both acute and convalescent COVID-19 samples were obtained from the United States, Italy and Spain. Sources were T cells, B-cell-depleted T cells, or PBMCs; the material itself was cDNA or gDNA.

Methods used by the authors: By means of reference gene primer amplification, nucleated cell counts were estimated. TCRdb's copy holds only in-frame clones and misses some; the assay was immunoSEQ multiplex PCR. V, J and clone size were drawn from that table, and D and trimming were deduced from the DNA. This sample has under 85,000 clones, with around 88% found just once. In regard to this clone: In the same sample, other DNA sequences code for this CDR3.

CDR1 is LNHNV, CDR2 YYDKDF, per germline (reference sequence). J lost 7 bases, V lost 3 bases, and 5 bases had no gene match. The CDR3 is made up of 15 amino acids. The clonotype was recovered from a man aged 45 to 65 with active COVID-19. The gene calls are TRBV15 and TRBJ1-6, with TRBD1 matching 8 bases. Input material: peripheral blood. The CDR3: CATSRTGTGNSPLHF. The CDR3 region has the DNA TGTGCCACCAGCAGGACCGGGACAGGCAATTCACCCCTCCACTTT.